This T cell receptor beta chain emerged from a study of blood T cell repertoires in COVID-19. Clones were sequenced by immunoSEQ multiplex PCR, and TCRdb holds only the in-frame ones, with some missing. The profile shows tens of thousands of clones, about 86% of them singletons. The CDR3 length is 15 residues. The V and J ends lost 6 bases and 2 bases, in that order; junction bases with no gene match: 2. Looked up from germline, CDR1 is SGHVS and CDR2 is FQNEAQ. Sequencing was performed on peripheral blood. The chain couples TRBV7-8 to TRBJ2-5, with 14 bases identical to TRBD2. The clonotype was recovered from a man aged 70 or older with active COVID-19. CDR3 sequence: CASRGLAGVQETQYF. The CDR3 coding sequence is TGTGCCAGCAGGGGACTAGCGGGGGTTCAAGAGACCCAGTACTTC.